The next 15 T cell receptor beta chains were all read from a single sample in a study of identical twins. In TCRdb, the 5' RACE reads were re-called with MiXCR into one record per CDR3 protein. Here the sample spans 500,000 to 600,000 distinct CDR3 sequences, under 25% being singletons. This sample was also put to use in a study of T cells expressing NK-cell markers.

Sequenced: CD4+ T cells sorted from blood. The receptors come from a woman aged 18-29 years in good health.

The rearrangement uses TRBV12-3 or TRBV12-4 and TRBJ2-2; D gene uncertain. The germline V and J ends were trimmed by 3 bases and 4 bases, with 6 bases remaining between them. This CDR3 has 13 residues. The CDR3 region has the DNA TGTGCCAGCAGTTTCGAGCGCACCGGGGAGCTGTTTTTT. Its translation is CASSFERTGELFF.

This clonotype has more than one count but fewer than ten. The chain uses TRBV10-3 and TRBJ1-3; possibly TRBD1 for D (6 bases). Between the trimmed V and J ends, which lost 0 bases and 4 bases, there was a span of 10 bases. Germline CDR1 reads ENHRY; CDR2 reads SYGVKD. This CDR3 has 15 amino acids. CDR3: CAISESGALGNTIYF. The CDR3 nucleotides are TGTGCCATCAGTGAGTCGGGGGCACTCGGAAACACCATATATTTT.

This clonotype came up a few times. The CDR3 region has the DNA TGTGCCAGCAAGGGGTCGGGGACACAATGGACCGGGGAGCTGTTTTTT. Its translation: CASKGSGTQWTGELFF. V is TRBV6-2 or TRBV6-3 and J is TRBJ2-2; D might be TRBD1 (6 bases). Trimming stripped 7 bases from V and 5 bases from J, with 20 bases between. The length of the CDR3 is 16 residues. Germline V gives CDR1 MNHEY, CDR2 SVGEGT.

This clonotype was counted at least ten times. V and J are TRBV14 and TRBJ1-5, with a weak D call TRBD1 (5 bases). V was cut by 0 bases and J by 2 bases, with 5 bases left in between. The CDR3 spans 14 residues. Per germline, CDR1 SGHDN and CDR2 FVKESK. As DNA, the CDR3 is TGTGCCAGCAGCCAAGACAGGGGCAATCAGCCCCAGCATTTT. It specifies CASSQDRGNQPQHF.

The V gene is TRBV28, the J gene TRBJ1-2; D is ambiguous. The CDR3 is 14 residues long. CDR1 and CDR2 (germline): MDHEN, SYDVKM. Trimming removed 5 bases from V and 7 bases from J, with 17 bases in between. The CDR3 sequence: CASSPYPVTSGYTF. CDR3 bases: TGTGCCAGCAGTCCCTATCCTGTAACCTCTGGCTACACCTTC.

This clonotype turned up a few times. The rearrangement joins TRBV3-1 to TRBJ2-7; TRBD2 aligns across 8 bases. V was pared by 0 bases and J by 7 bases, with 2 bases of the junction left unmatched. In germline, CDR1 is LGHDT, CDR2 YNNKEL (reference sequence). This CDR3 has 13 amino acids. The CDR3 region is CASSQDGGGEQYF. The DNA for the CDR3 is TGTGCCAGCAGCCAAGATGGCGGGGGGGAGCAGTACTTC.

CDR3 in DNA: TGTGCCAGCAGACGAGGGACAGTCTCGCCGAATCAGCCCCAGCATTTT. It is translated as CASRRGTVSPNQPQHF. The chain recombines TRBV12-3 or TRBV12-4 with TRBJ1-5; 7 bases line up with TRBD1. Germline trimming cut 6 bases from V and 4 bases from J; bases unmatched to any gene: 12. This CDR3 has 16 residues.

The genes are TRBV27 and TRBJ2-3; the D call may be TRBD1 or TRBD2 (5 bases each). This CDR3 has 14 residues. V shed 8 bases and J shed 1 base, with 13 bases lying between them. Germline CDR1 reads MNHEY; CDR2 reads SMNVEV (reference sequence). Here the CDR3 reads CASGDQTRTDTQYF. In DNA, the CDR3 is TGTGCCAGCGGGGACCAGACTCGCACAGATACGCAGTATTTT.

The rearrangement joins TRBV6-1 to TRBJ1-2; D is unclear. The germline CDR1 and CDR2 sequences are MNHNS and SASEGT. CDR3 length equals 14 residues. Deletions cut 4 bases from V and 8 bases from J, with 17 bases between. Here the CDR3 reads CASSGSFVAWGYTF. Here the CDR3 DNA reads TGTGCCAGCAGTGGCTCTTTTGTCGCCTGGGGCTACACCTTC.

The chain combines TRBV7-2 with TRBJ1-2, with 8 bases lining up with TRBD1. The ends lost 10 bases at V and 9 bases at J; junction bases unmatched: 13. This CDR3 comprises 13 residues. The germline CDR1 and CDR2 sequences are SGHTA and FQGNSA. The CDR3 spells CAIGTGLLCCYTF. The CDR3 DNA reads TGTGCCATCGGGACAGGCCTCCTCTGCTGCTACACCTTC.

The chain uses TRBV20-1 and TRBJ2-7, with 7 bases fitting TRBD1. Germline CDR1 and CDR2: DFQATT and SNEGSKA (reference sequence). V was clipped by 7 bases and J by 2 bases; unmatched bases: 8. The CDR3 has 13 residues. As DNA, the CDR3 is TGCAGTGTTACGGACAGGTCCGCCTACGAGCAGTACTTC. It is translated as CSVTDRSAYEQYF.

The chain is built from TRBV6-1 and TRBJ2-7, with D possibly called TRBD1 or TRBD2 (5 bases each). Trimming took off 5 bases at V and 2 bases at J, with 16 bases between the two ends. The CDR3 loop spans 15 amino acids. The germline CDR1 and CDR2 sequences are MNHNS and SASEGT. The CDR3 coding sequence is TGTGCCAGCAGTAAGCACGGGACGATTACCTACGAGCAGTACTTC. Residues: CASSKHGTITYEQYF.

This clonotype was counted only a few times. The gene calls are TRBV5-5 and TRBJ1-2; perhaps TRBD1 as D (5 bases). Germline-derived CDR1 and CDR2 are SGHKS and YYEKEE (reference sequence). Trimming left V 5 bases short and J 7 bases short, with 12 bases between. The CDR3 spans 12 residues. This chain's CDR3 is CASSFPGFGYTF. The CDR3 nucleotides read TGTGCCAGCAGTTTTCCAGGGTTTGGCTACACCTTC.

The gene calls are TRBV9 and TRBJ1-2; D is perhaps TRBD1 (5 bases). This CDR3 region has 14 residues. V dropped 2 bases and J dropped 7 bases, with 15 bases sitting between them. Germline values: CDR1 SGDLS, CDR2 YYNGEE. The CDR3 here is CASSVPGAGGGYTF. CDR3 DNA sequence: TGTGCCAGCAGCGTGCCCGGGGCCGGAGGTGGCTACACCTTC.

This clonotype was recorded only once. The chain recombines TRBV5-1 with TRBJ2-7; D is ambiguous. The CDR3 covers 17 residues. The V end lost 2 bases, the J end lost 7 bases, and 25 bases lay between the germline ends. Germline CDR1 reads SGHRS; CDR2 reads YFSETQ. The chain's CDR3 is CASSLARGRLGVREQYF. CDR3 nucleotides: TGCGCCAGCAGCTTAGCCCGTGGTCGACTTGGGGTCCGGGAGCAGTACTTC.